Below, 30 T cell receptor beta chains from the same sample are listed, as sequenced in a study of T-cell memory formation after mild COVID-19. From the 5' RACE reads, TCRdb called clonotypes with MiXCR, one entry per CDR3 protein. The sample has 300,000 to 400,000 distinct CDR3 sequences; 15% are singletons. The material sequenced was PBMCs or a T cell subset sorted from them (not recorded which). All receptors derive from a man between 18 and 35 years old who had mild COVID-19 (a few samples of this study predate the infection). Cell type and time point are not known.

The J gene is TRBJ1-4, the V gene TRBV4-3, with 10 nucleotides matching TRBD1. V was pared by 0 bases and J by 8 bases, with 9 bases of the junction left unmatched. Per germline, CDR1 LGHNA and CDR2 YSLEER. The CDR3 loop spans 17 amino acids. Here the CDR3 DNA reads TGCGCCAGCAGCCAAGACGATTTCGGGACAGGGGAGGAAAAACTGTTTTTT. Protein sequence: CASSQDDFGTGEEKLFF.

This clonotype was detected a few times. This sequence joins TRBV6-2 or TRBV6-3 and TRBJ2-1; 10 positions agree with TRBD2. The CDR3 has 17 amino acids. The trim removed 6 bases at V and 6 bases at J, leaving 14 bases unmatched. The germline CDR1 and CDR2 sequences are MNHEY and SVGEGT. The CDR3 sequence is CASSRAQAGGQGNEQFF. CDR3 DNA sequence: TGTGCCAGCAGCAGGGCGCAAGCGGGGGGGCAGGGCAATGAGCAGTTCTTC.

The V call is TRBV7-2, the J call TRBJ2-2; the D gene is possibly TRBD1 (5 bases). CDR3 length: 17 residues. Trimming took off 0 bases at V and 7 bases at J, with 18 bases between the two ends. CDR1 and CDR2 (germline): SGHTA, FQGNSA. CDR3 DNA: TGTGCCAGCAGCTTAGCGTGGGGCCTACCATACTACGGGGAGCTGTTTTTT. Amino acids: CASSLAWGLPYYGELFF. The full variable domain, completed using reference TRBV7-2 and TRBJ2-2, is GAGVSQSPSNKVTEKGKDVELRCDPISGHTALYWYRQSLGQGLEFLIYFQGNSAPDKSGLPSDRFSAERTGGSVSTLTIQRTQQEDSAVYLCASSLAWGLPYYGELFFGEGSRLTVL.

Concerning this clonotype itself: One junction end disagrees with the germline gene, perhaps due to a read error. The chain recombines TRBV7-9 with TRBJ2-3; D ambiguous. Germline V CDR1 and CDR2: SEHNR, FQNEAQ (reference sequence). The CDR3 totals 11 residues. CDR3 bases: TGTGCCAGCAGCTTAGAGAGGCAGGCCAATTTT. Its protein is CASSLERQANF.

The chain joins TRBV7-2 to TRBJ2-3, with 10 bases matching TRBD2. Germline loops: CDR1 SGHTA, CDR2 FQGNSA. This CDR3 contains 16 residues. Germline trimming cut 5 bases from V and 2 bases from J; bases unmatched to any gene: 7. The CDR3 nucleotides read TGTGCCAGCAGCCGCCTAGGACTAGCGGTCACAGATACGCAGTATTTT. It yields the protein CASSRLGLAVTDTQYF.

The genes are TRBV6-4 and TRBJ2-7, with D hard to call. The CDR3 covers 15 residues. CDR1 and CDR2 from the germline V gene are MRHNA and SNTAGT. V was shortened by 4 bases and J by 0 bases, with 13 bases between the two germline ends. DNA for the CDR3: TGTGCCAGCAGTGTCCCCAGGTGGAGCTCCTACGAGCAGTACTTC. Protein sequence: CASSVPRWSSYEQYF.

The V and J genes are TRBV5-1 and TRBJ2-7; TRBD2 might be the D (6 bases). CDR1 and CDR2 from the germline V gene are SGHRS and YFSETQ. V was trimmed by 3 bases and J by 4 bases, leaving 8 bases between them. The CDR3 loop spans 12 amino acids. CDR3 region: CASSSREYEQYF. The CDR3, as DNA: TGCGCCAGCAGCTCTCGGGAGTACGAGCAGTACTTC.

This clonotype was seen ten or more times. The chain employs TRBV5-1 and TRBJ1-2; weak D call: TRBD1 (5 bases). Per the germline V gene, CDR1 is SGHRS and CDR2 is YFSETQ. There are 15 residues in the CDR3. Trimming removed 4 bases from V and 4 bases from J, with 17 bases in between. CDR3 DNA sequence: TGCGCCAGCAGCCTGCAATCGTTGGGGGGCTATGGCTACACCTTC. Protein: CASSLQSLGGYGYTF.

The gene calls are TRBV7-9 and TRBJ2-3; D uncertain. The CDR3 is 15 residues long. With 1 base removed from V and 2 bases from J, the gap between germline ends came to 10 bases. Germline CDR1 is SEHNR and CDR2 is FQNEAQ (reference sequence). Here the CDR3 DNA reads TGTGCCAGCAGCTTAGGTGTGGGGTACACAGATACGCAGTATTTT. Residues: CASSLGVGYTDTQYF. The full variable domain, with the rest looked up from reference TRBV7-9 and TRBJ2-3, is DTGVSQNPRHKITKRGQNVTFRCDPISEHNRLYWYRQTLGQGPEFLTYFQNEAQLEKSRLLSDRFSAERPKGSFSTLEIQRTEQGDSAMYLCASSLGVGYTDTQYFGPGTRLTVL.

This clonotype occurred a few times. The chain has TRBV4-1 and TRBJ1-2; TRBD1 might be the D (5 bases). The CDR3 consists of 16 residues. The germline CDR1 and CDR2 sequences are MGHRA and YSYEKL. V was clipped by 4 bases and J by 3 bases, with 18 bases between them. The CDR3 DNA sequence: TGCGCCAGCAGCCCGTCAGGGAGTCGTTTGGACTATGGCTACACCTTC. It is translated as CASSPSGSRLDYGYTF.

A few counts support this clonotype. The V gene is TRBV4-3, the J gene TRBJ1-1; weak D call: TRBD1 (5 bases). Looked up from germline, CDR1 is LGHNA and CDR2 is YSLEER. Between the trimmed V and J ends, which lost 0 bases and 4 bases, there was a span of 12 bases. The CDR3 is made up of 15 amino acids. As DNA, the CDR3 is TGCGCCAGCAGCCAAGATCCGGGGGGTGGCACTGAAGCTTTCTTT. Its protein product is CASSQDPGGGTEAFF.

This clonotype was recorded a few times. The V and J genes are TRBV6-2 or TRBV6-3 and TRBJ2-7, with a weak D call TRBD1 (5 bases). V lost 2 bases and J lost 1, with 9 bases in between. Germline CDR1 MNHEY, CDR2 SVGEGT. There are 14 residues in the CDR3. CDR3 sequence: CASSYRQPSYEQYF. CDR3 in DNA: TGTGCCAGCAGTTACCGACAGCCGTCCTACGAGCAGTACTTC.

This clonotype has a count of ten or more. J is TRBJ2-5 and V is TRBV4-3; 10 bases are shared with TRBD2. V dropped 4 bases and J dropped 4; count of bases not matched to a gene: 9. The length of the CDR3 is 16 residues. The germline CDR1 and CDR2 sequences are LGHNA and YSLEER. The DNA of the CDR3 is TGCGCCAGCAGCCTTAGAGCGGGGGGGCTCGTAGAGACCCAGTACTTC. This codes for CASSLRAGGLVETQYF.

V gene TRBV7-9 combines with J gene TRBJ2-1; no firm D call. CDR3 length: 11 amino acids. The germline CDR1 and CDR2 sequences are SEHNR and FQNEAQ (reference sequence). The V gene lost 6 bases and the J gene lost 8 bases, with 8 bases spanning the gap. The CDR3 is CASSLVHEQFF. CDR3 nucleotide sequence: TGTGCCAGCAGTCTAGTACATGAGCAGTTCTTC. Together with reference TRBV7-9 and TRBJ2-1, the CDR3 gives the full variable domain: DTGVSQNPRHKITKRGQNVTFRCDPISEHNRLYWYRQTLGQGPEFLTYFQNEAQLEKSRLLSDRFSAERPKGSFSTLEIQRTEQGDSAMYLCASSLVHEQFFGPGTRLTVL.

The rearrangement uses TRBV7-2 and TRBJ1-5; D might be TRBD1 (6 bases). V lost 4 bases and J lost 3, with 16 bases in between. The CDR3 contains 16 residues. In germline, CDR1 is SGHTA, CDR2 FQGNSA. The CDR3 spells CASSSFWRGANQPQHF. In DNA form, the CDR3 reads TGTGCCAGCAGCTCCTTCTGGAGGGGGGCCAATCAGCCCCAGCATTTT. Variable domain in full (rest from reference TRBV7-2 and TRBJ1-5): GAGVSQSPSNKVTEKGKDVELRCDPISGHTALYWYRQSLGQGLEFLIYFQGNSAPDKSGLPSDRFSAERTGGSVSTLTIQRTQQEDSAVYLCASSSFWRGANQPQHFGDGTRLSIL.

This clonotype occurred a few times. The chain uses TRBV7-6 and TRBJ2-3, with D hard to call. Germline-derived CDR1 and CDR2 are SGHVS and FNYEAQ. V was cut by 5 bases and J by 5 bases, with 14 bases left in between. CDR3 length equals 14 residues. CDR3 in amino acids: CASSPGPRGDTQYF. The CDR3 DNA reads as TGTGCCAGCAGCCCGGGCCCGAGAGGAGATACGCAGTATTTT. Drawing the rest from reference TRBV7-6 and TRBJ2-3, the complete variable domain is GAGVSQSPRYKVTKRGQDVALRCDPISGHVSLYWYRQALGQGPEFLTYFNYEAQQDKSGLPNDRFSAERPEGSISTLTIQRTEQRDSAMYRCASSPGPRGDTQYFGPGTRLTVL.

This clonotype was counted at least ten times. This chain uses TRBV29-1 with TRBJ2-3; a weak D match, TRBD2 (7 bases). V shed 5 bases and J shed 3 bases, with 18 bases lying between them. Germline loops: CDR1 SQVTM, CDR2 ANQGSEA. This CDR3 is 15 amino acids long. CDR3 region: CSVNRGGAATDTQYF. DNA for the CDR3: TGCAGCGTTAACCGAGGGGGGGCGGCGACAGATACGCAGTATTTT.

This clonotype appeared a few times. The V and J genes are TRBV10-3 and TRBJ2-2, with TRBD2 matching 12 bases. The CDR3 loop spans 15 amino acids. V was pared by 10 bases and J by 4 bases, with 7 bases of the junction left unmatched. Germline V CDR1 and CDR2: ENHRY, SYGVKD. The CDR3 nucleotides read TGTGCCACACAGGGACTAGCGGGCCTCACCGGGGAGCTGTTTTTT. Its translation is CATQGLAGLTGELFF.

This clonotype was counted only a few times. CDR3 coding DNA: TGTGCCAGCAGTTTATCCGGGTCCCGCTCCTACGAGCAGTACTTC. Translating it yields CASSLSGSRSYEQYF. The chain employs TRBV12-3 or TRBV12-4 and TRBJ2-7; D unresolved. CDR3 length: 15 amino acids. Trimming removed 2 bases at V and 0 bases at J, with 11 bases between.

This clonotype was observed at least ten times. This chain connects TRBV28 to TRBJ2-5; D perhaps matches TRBD2 (5 bases). The V gene lost 3 bases and the J gene lost 5 bases, with 16 bases spanning the gap. The length of the CDR3 is 15 residues. Per germline, CDR1 MDHEN and CDR2 SYDVKM. The DNA of the CDR3 is TGTGCCAGCAGTTTCGTCATGGACTGGAGGGAGACCCAGTACTTC. Its protein is CASSFVMDWRETQYF. The full variable domain, with the rest looked up from reference TRBV28 and TRBJ2-5, is DVKVTQSSRYLVKRTGEKVFLECVQDMDHENMFWYRQDPGLGLRLIYFSYDVKMKEKGDIPEGYSVSREKKERFSLILESASTNQTSMYLCASSFVMDWRETQYFGPGTRLLVL.

The chain recombines TRBV10-3 with TRBJ2-3; TRBD2 matches 8 bases. Germline lookup yields CDR1 ENHRY and CDR2 SYGVKD. The CDR3 extends over 17 amino acids. V dropped 3 bases and J dropped 2; count of bases not matched to a gene: 10. In DNA, the CDR3 is TGTGCCATCAGTGAAACCGGGACTAGTAGACCCACAGATACGCAGTATTTT. Amino acids: CAISETGTSRPTDTQYF.

A few counts support this clonotype. The V call is TRBV24-1, the J call TRBJ2-3; maybe TRBD1 (5 bases). V gave up 3 bases and J gave up 6 bases, with 12 bases separating them. The CDR3 extends over 14 amino acids. Per germline, CDR1 KGHDR and CDR2 SFDVKD. This CDR3 is CATSDAGAGDTQYF. The CDR3 DNA reads TGTGCCACCAGTGATGCTGGGGCTGGGGATACGCAGTATTTT.

The chain is built from TRBV5-4 and TRBJ1-1; D gene uncertain. V was shortened by 4 bases and J by 0 bases, with 10 bases between the two germline ends. CDR1 and CDR2 from the germline V gene are SGHNT and YYREEE (reference sequence). The CDR3 has 14 amino acids. The CDR3: CASSAVYMNTEAFF. Here the CDR3 DNA reads TGTGCCAGCAGCGCGGTATATATGAACACTGAAGCTTTCTTT.

This clonotype was found a few times. The chain uses TRBV18 and TRBJ2-7; 12 nucleotides agree with TRBD2. This CDR3 spans 14 amino acids. Germline CDR1 KGHSH, CDR2 LQKENI. The trim removed 4 bases at V and 6 bases at J, leaving 4 bases unmatched. CDR3: CASSRTSGVREQYF. Here the CDR3 DNA reads TGTGCCAGCTCACGGACTAGCGGGGTGCGCGAGCAGTACTTC.

The chain is built from TRBV20-1 and TRBJ2-1; D is perhaps TRBD1 or TRBD2 (5 bases each). Looked up from germline, CDR1 is DFQATT and CDR2 is SNEGSKA (reference sequence). Trimming stripped 3 bases from V and 0 bases from J, with 6 bases between. The CDR3 covers 13 residues. The CDR3 reads CSASGASYNEQFF. The CDR3 coding sequence is TGCAGTGCTAGCGGGGCCTCCTACAATGAGCAGTTCTTC.

This clonotype occurred once. J is TRBJ2-5 and V is TRBV5-5, with 10 bases fitting TRBD2. Germline V gives CDR1 SGHKS, CDR2 YYEKEE (reference sequence). This CDR3 region has 15 residues. V was clipped by 0 bases and J by 4 bases; unmatched bases: 3. CDR3 in amino acids: CASSLVPSGGETQYF. The CDR3 DNA follows: TGTGCCAGCAGCTTGGTTCCTAGCGGGGGAGAGACCCAGTACTTC.

The gene calls are TRBV7-9 and TRBJ2-2, with 13 bases that match TRBD2. The CDR3 extends over 21 amino acids. Germline V CDR1 and CDR2: SEHNR, FQNEAQ (reference sequence). Losses at the gene ends were 5 bases for V and 5 bases for J; bases not matched to a gene: 20. The DNA of the CDR3 is TGTGCCAGCAGCCCAGGTCCTCGTGTACTAGCGGGGGGGCCGAGTACCGGGGAGCTGTTTTTT. Its translation is CASSPGPRVLAGGPSTGELFF.

This chain joins TRBV4-1 and TRBJ1-6; 7 positions agree with TRBD1. The CDR3 covers 20 residues. Germline CDR1 reads MGHRA; CDR2 reads YSYEKL. Germline trimming cut 3 bases from V and 0 bases from J; bases unmatched to any gene: 14. DNA for the CDR3: TGCGCCAGCAGCCAGGCCCCAGGGGGACTCCTGAGCTCCTATAATTCACCCCTCCACTTT. It yields the protein CASSQAPGGLLSSYNSPLHF.

The gene calls are TRBV14 and TRBJ1-1; D is possibly TRBD1 (6 bases). The V and J ends lost 4 bases and 3 bases respectively, with 27 bases between them. From germline, CDR1 is SGHDN and CDR2 FVKESK. The CDR3 runs to 19 residues. The CDR3 nucleotides read TGTGCCAGCAGCCTTATACCCCCGGGGGCCTGGAAAAGGGACACTGAAGCTTTCTTT. Translation gives CASSLIPPGAWKRDTEAFF. Complete variable domain (other parts from reference TRBV14 and TRBJ1-1): EAGVTQFPSHSVIEKGQTVTLRCDPISGHDNLYWYRRVMGKEIKFLLHFVKESKQDESGMPNNRFLAERTGGTYSTLKVQPAELEDSGVYFCASSLIPPGAWKRDTEAFFGQGTRLTVV.

This clonotype showed up just a few times. The chain combines TRBV2 with TRBJ1-5; D remains ambiguous. The V end was cut by 6 bases, the J end by 7 bases, with 10 bases between. Looked up from germline, CDR1 is SNHLY and CDR2 is FYNNEI. This CDR3 has 12 residues. The CDR3 DNA reads TGTGCCAGCAGCGTAGGAGGGCAGCCCCAGCATTTT. It translates to CASSVGGQPQHF.